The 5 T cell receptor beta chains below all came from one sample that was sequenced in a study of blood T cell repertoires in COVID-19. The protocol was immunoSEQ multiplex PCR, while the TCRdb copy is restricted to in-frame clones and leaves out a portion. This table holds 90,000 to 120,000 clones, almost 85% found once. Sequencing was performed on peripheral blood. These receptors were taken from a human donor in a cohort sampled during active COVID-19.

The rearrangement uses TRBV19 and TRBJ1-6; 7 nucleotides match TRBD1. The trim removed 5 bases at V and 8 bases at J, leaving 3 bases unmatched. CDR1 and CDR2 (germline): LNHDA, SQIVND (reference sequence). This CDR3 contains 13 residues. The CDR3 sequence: CASSVTGDSPLHF. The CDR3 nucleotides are TGTGCCAGTAGTGTCACAGGGGATTCACCCCTCCACTTT.

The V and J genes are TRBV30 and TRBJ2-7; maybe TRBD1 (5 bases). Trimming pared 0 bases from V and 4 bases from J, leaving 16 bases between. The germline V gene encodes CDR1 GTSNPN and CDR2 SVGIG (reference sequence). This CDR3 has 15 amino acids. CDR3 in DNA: TGTGCCTGGAGTGTACAAGGGGCGCTTAGGTACGAGCAGTACTTC. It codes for CAWSVQGALRYEQYF.

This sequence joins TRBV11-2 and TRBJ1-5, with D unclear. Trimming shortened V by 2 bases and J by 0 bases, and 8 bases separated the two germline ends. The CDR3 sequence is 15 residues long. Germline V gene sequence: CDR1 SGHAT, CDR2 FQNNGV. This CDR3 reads CASSLTENSNQPQHF. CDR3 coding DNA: TGTGCCAGCAGCTTAACAGAGAATAGCAATCAGCCCCAGCATTTT.

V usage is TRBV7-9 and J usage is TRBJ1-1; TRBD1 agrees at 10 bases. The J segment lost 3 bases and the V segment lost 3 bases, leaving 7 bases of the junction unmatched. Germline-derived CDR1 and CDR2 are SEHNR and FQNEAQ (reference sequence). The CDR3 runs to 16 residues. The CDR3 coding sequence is TGTGCCAGCAGCTTTCGTGGGACAGGGGAGGACACTGAAGCTTTCTTT. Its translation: CASSFRGTGEDTEAFF.

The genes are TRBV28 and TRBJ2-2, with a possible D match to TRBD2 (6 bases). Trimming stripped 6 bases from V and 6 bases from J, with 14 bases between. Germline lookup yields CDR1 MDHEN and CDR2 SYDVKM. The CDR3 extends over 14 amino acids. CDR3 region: CASRGGLRPGELFF. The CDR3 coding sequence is TGTGCCAGCAGGGGGGGACTCCGACCCGGGGAGCTGTTTTTT.